The sequence of this T cell receptor beta chain was determined in a study of control samples from healthy donors and cancer patients. Libraries were prepared by immunoSEQ multiplex PCR; TCRdb keeps only in-frame clonotypes and omits some of them. The sample shows around 70,000 clones, roughly 93% of them seen only once. The CDR3 is 13 amino acids. Between the trimmed V and J ends, which lost 1 base and 8 bases, there was a span of 14 bases. Germline CDR1 is GTSNPN and CDR2 is SVGIG (reference sequence). The receptor comes from a woman in her twenties or thirties in good health. The chain uses TRBV30 and TRBJ1-2, with D hard to call. What was sequenced was blood. The CDR3 region is CAWSGVGPTGYTF. CDR3 DNA sequence: TGTGCCTGGAGTGGAGTAGGGCCGACGGGCTACACCTTC.